The rows below give T cell receptor beta chains drawn from one sample of a study of T cell changes during pregnancy in multiple sclerosis. Only in-frame clones appear in the TCRdb table, and some are missing; sequencing was by immunoSEQ multiplex PCR. The repertoire has tens of thousands of clones, 70% to 90% of them found once; the top ten carry around 8%. The sample here was CD8+ T cells from peripheral blood mononuclear cells, taken before pregnancy. The receptor set was obtained from a female donor with multiple sclerosis, enrolled in a pregnancy study. Each CDR3 is given with its conserved first and last residue. Each record gives: D gene, clone size, J gene, V gene, CDR3 DNA, CDR3 protein. A D gene is named only where the DNA matches it firmly. Clone size is given for some rows only: seen once, a few or many times, or a class if the clone is expanded.

D gene: .; clone size: .; J gene: TRBJ2-1; V gene: TRBV4-2; CDR3 DNA: TGTGCCAGCAGCCAAGATAGGACAGACCCATACAATGAGCAGTTCTTC; CDR3 protein: CASSQDRTDPYNEQFF
D gene: .; clone size: .; J gene: TRBJ2-7; V gene: TRBV7-9; CDR3 DNA: TGTGCCAGCAGCCCCGCGACAGGTCAGGAGCAGTACTTC; CDR3 protein: CASSPATGQEQYF
D gene: TRBD1; clone size: .; J gene: TRBJ1-4; V gene: TRBV5-1; CDR3 DNA: TGCGCCAGCAGCTCGATGGGACAGGGAAGTGAAAAACTGTTTTTT; CDR3 protein: CASSSMGQGSEKLFF
D gene: TRBD1; clone size: few; J gene: TRBJ2-3; V gene: TRBV6-4; CDR3 DNA: TGTGCCAGCAGTGAGGGGACAGGGGACACAGATACGCAGTATTTT; CDR3 protein: CASSEGTGDTDTQYF
D gene: .; clone size: .; J gene: TRBJ2-2; V gene: TRBV25-1; CDR3 DNA: TGTGCCAGCAGTGCCCGGGACTTAGACACCGGGGAGCTGTTTTTT; CDR3 protein: CASSARDLDTGELFF
D gene: .; clone size: .; J gene: TRBJ1-2; V gene: TRBV6-5; CDR3 DNA: TGTGCCAGCACCAAGGGCGGGGAGAACTATGGCTACACCTTC; CDR3 protein: CASTKGGENYGYTF
D gene: .; clone size: .; J gene: TRBJ1-1; V gene: TRBV7-6; CDR3 DNA: TGTGCCAGCGGGAGACAGGTGAACACTGAAGCTTTCTTT; CDR3 protein: CASGRQVNTEAFF
D gene: .; clone size: .; J gene: TRBJ2-7; V gene: TRBV19; CDR3 DNA: TGTGCCAGTAGTATAGCCAGGGGCTACGAGCAGTACTTC; CDR3 protein: CASSIARGYEQYF
D gene: TRBD1; clone size: .; J gene: TRBJ2-2; V gene: TRBV6-5; CDR3 DNA: TGTGCCAGCTTGGGACAGGGGAACACCGGGGAGCTGTTTTTT; CDR3 protein: CASLGQGNTGELFF
D gene: TRBD2; clone size: .; J gene: TRBJ2-1; V gene: TRBV7-8; CDR3 DNA: TGTGCCAGCGTCCCCTGGACTAGCGGCAACAATGAGCAGTTCTTC; CDR3 protein: CASVPWTSGNNEQFF
D gene: .; clone size: .; J gene: TRBJ2-2; V gene: TRBV27; CDR3 DNA: TGTGCCAGCAGTTTTCCCAACGGCGGGGAGCTGTTTTTT; CDR3 protein: CASSFPNGGELFF
D gene: .; clone size: .; J gene: TRBJ2-4; V gene: TRBV7-9; CDR3 DNA: TGTGCCAGCAGCCCCGGGAGAGGTGGGGCTGGCAAAAACATTCAGTACTTC; CDR3 protein: CASSPGRGGAGKNIQYF
D gene: .; clone size: .; J gene: TRBJ1-5; V gene: TRBV25-1; CDR3 DNA: TGTGCCAGCAGTGAAGCTGGTTCGGGGCAGCCCCAGCATTTT; CDR3 protein: CASSEAGSGQPQHF
D gene: TRBD1; clone size: .; J gene: TRBJ1-2; V gene: TRBV19; CDR3 DNA: TGTGCCAGTAGTTTTACTCGGGACAGCCCTAACTATGGCTACACCTTC; CDR3 protein: CASSFTRDSPNYGYTF
D gene: TRBD1; clone size: .; J gene: TRBJ2-7; V gene: TRBV9; CDR3 DNA: TGTGCCAGCAGCACCGGGACAGGGGGTTACGAGCAGTACTTC; CDR3 protein: CASSTGTGGYEQYF
D gene: .; clone size: .; J gene: TRBJ2-7; V gene: TRBV4-3; CDR3 DNA: TGCGCCAGCAGCCAAGACTCGACACCCGGCAACTACGAGCAGTACTTC; CDR3 protein: CASSQDSTPGNYEQYF
D gene: TRBD1; clone size: .; J gene: TRBJ2-1; V gene: TRBV18; CDR3 DNA: TGTGCCAGCTCACCAGGGGACAGGGGAGAAGCCTACAATGAGCAGTTCTTC; CDR3 protein: CASSPGDRGEAYNEQFF
D gene: .; clone size: .; J gene: TRBJ2-1; V gene: TRBV7-3; CDR3 DNA: TGTGCCAGCAGCCCGTATAGTACCCCTTCAAATGAGCAGTTCTTC; CDR3 protein: CASSPYSTPSNEQFF
D gene: .; clone size: once; J gene: TRBJ2-1; V gene: TRBV7-2; CDR3 DNA: TGTGCCAGCAGCTTAAAGGTTATGGGCCTCTACAATGAGCAGTTCTTC; CDR3 protein: CASSLKVMGLYNEQFF
D gene: TRBD2; clone size: .; J gene: TRBJ2-5; V gene: TRBV9; CDR3 DNA: TGTGCCAGCAGCGTAGATGGTAGCGGGGGGGCCTGGGAGACCCAGTACTTC; CDR3 protein: CASSVDGSGGAWETQYF
D gene: TRBD1; clone size: .; J gene: TRBJ1-4; V gene: TRBV7-2; CDR3 DNA: TGTGCCAGCAGCCCTTGGGGACAGCCCAAGAGTAATGAAAAACTGTTTTTT; CDR3 protein: CASSPWGQPKSNEKLFF
D gene: .; clone size: .; J gene: TRBJ2-7; V gene: TRBV6-5; CDR3 DNA: TGTGCCAGCAGTTATGCGGACAGCTACGAGCAGTACTTC; CDR3 protein: CASSYADSYEQYF
D gene: TRBD2; clone size: .; J gene: TRBJ2-2; V gene: TRBV5-8; CDR3 DNA: TGTGCCAGCAGCTCATTTAGCGGGTGGAACACCGGGGAGCTGTTTTTT; CDR3 protein: CASSSFSGWNTGELFF
D gene: TRBD1; clone size: .; J gene: TRBJ1-1; V gene: TRBV4-3; CDR3 DNA: TGCGCCAGCAGCCAAGACGGGGGACAGCCTGAAGCTTTCTTT; CDR3 protein: CASSQDGGQPEAFF
D gene: .; clone size: .; J gene: TRBJ2-7; V gene: TRBV13; CDR3 DNA: TGTGCCAGCAGCTCGGGTTACGAGCAGTACTTC; CDR3 protein: CASSSGYEQYF
D gene: .; clone size: .; J gene: TRBJ1-4; V gene: TRBV15; CDR3 DNA: TGTGCCACCAGCAGAGTTATTGGACAGCCCCGCGAAAAACTGTTTTTT; CDR3 protein: CATSRVIGQPREKLFF
D gene: .; clone size: .; J gene: TRBJ2-7; V gene: TRBV7-9; CDR3 DNA: TGTGCCAGCAGCCCCCCCCGCGAATACGAGCAGTACTTC; CDR3 protein: CASSPPREYEQYF
D gene: TRBD2; clone size: .; J gene: TRBJ2-1; V gene: TRBV4-2; CDR3 DNA: TGTGCCAGCAGCCAAGATAGCGGGGGGGCCAATGAGCAGTTCTTC; CDR3 protein: CASSQDSGGANEQFF
D gene: .; clone size: .; J gene: TRBJ2-2; V gene: TRBV11-3; CDR3 DNA: TGTGCCAGCAGCTCACGGGCGGAGGTCGGGGAGCTGTTTTTT; CDR3 protein: CASSSRAEVGELFF
D gene: .; clone size: .; J gene: TRBJ1-1; V gene: TRBV19; CDR3 DNA: TGTGCCAGTAGTATCGGGGGGGCGTCCCCTGAAGCTTTCTTT; CDR3 protein: CASSIGGASPEAFF
D gene: .; clone size: .; J gene: TRBJ1-2; V gene: TRBV27; CDR3 DNA: TGTGCCAGCAGTTTAGATGGGCTTAACTATGGCTACACCTTC; CDR3 protein: CASSLDGLNYGYTF
D gene: .; clone size: .; J gene: TRBJ2-7; V gene: TRBV28; CDR3 DNA: TGTGCCAGCAGTCGAGGGGGTCGCTCCTACGAGCAGTACTTC; CDR3 protein: CASSRGGRSYEQYF
D gene: TRBD2; clone size: .; J gene: TRBJ2-1; V gene: TRBV4-1; CDR3 DNA: TGCGCCAGCAGCCTTCCTCGGGGGGGCCACCTCAATGAGCAGTTCTTC; CDR3 protein: CASSLPRGGHLNEQFF